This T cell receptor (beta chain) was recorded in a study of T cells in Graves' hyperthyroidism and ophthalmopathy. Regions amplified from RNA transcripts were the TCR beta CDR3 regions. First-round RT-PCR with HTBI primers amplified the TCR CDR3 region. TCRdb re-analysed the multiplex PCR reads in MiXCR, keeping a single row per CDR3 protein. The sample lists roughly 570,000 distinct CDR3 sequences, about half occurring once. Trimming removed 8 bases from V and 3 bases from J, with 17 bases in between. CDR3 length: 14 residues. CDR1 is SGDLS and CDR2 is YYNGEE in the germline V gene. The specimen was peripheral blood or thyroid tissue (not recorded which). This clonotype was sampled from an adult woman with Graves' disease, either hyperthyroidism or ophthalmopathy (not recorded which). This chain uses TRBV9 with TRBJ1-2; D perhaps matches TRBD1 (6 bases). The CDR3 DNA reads TGTGCCAGTATCGGTGAGGGGGGCGACTATGGCTACACCTTC. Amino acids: CASIGEGGDYGYTF. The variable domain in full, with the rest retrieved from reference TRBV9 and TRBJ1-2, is DSGVTQTPKHLITATGQRVTLRCSPRSGDLSVYWYQQSLDQGLQFLIQYYNGEERAKGNILERFSAQQFPDLHSELNLSSLELGDSALYFCASIGEGGDYGYTFGSGTRLTVV.